This entry lists 20 T cell receptor beta chains sequenced from one sample in a study of blood T cell repertoires in COVID-19. Generated by immunoSEQ multiplex PCR, the TCRdb table keeps only in-frame clones and is missing some. Of around 250,000 clones in the sample, roughly 89% were seen once. Sequenced input: PBMCs or T cells enriched from blood (not recorded which). The receptors come from a woman in her twenties or thirties who had recovered from COVID-19.

The genes are TRBV18 and TRBJ1-4; the match to TRBD1 covers 9 bases. The V and J ends lost 1 base and 4 bases, in that order; junction bases with no gene match: 1. The CDR3 covers 15 residues. Germline CDR1 is KGHSH and CDR2 is LQKENI. CDR3 DNA: TGTGCCAGCTCACCACAGACAGGGGGTAATGAAAAACTGTTTTTT. Translating gives CASSPQTGGNEKLFF. Variable domain in full (rest from reference TRBV18 and TRBJ1-4): NAGVMQNPRHLVRRRGQEARLRCSPMKGHSHVYWYRQLPEEGLKFMVYLQKENIIDESGMPKERFSAEFPKEGPSILRIQQVVRGDSAAYFCASSPQTGGNEKLFFGSGTQLSVL.

This chain joins TRBV5-1 and TRBJ1-1; 8 bases are a match to TRBD1. Germline V CDR1 and CDR2: SGHRS, YFSETQ. V lost 4 bases, J lost 3 bases, and 5 bases stayed unmatched. CDR3 length: 14 residues. This CDR3 is CASSLKTGDTEAFF. Here the CDR3 DNA reads TGCGCCAGCAGCCTAAAGACAGGGGACACTGAAGCTTTCTTT.

The chain is built from TRBV6-2 or TRBV6-3 and TRBJ1-1; tentative D call: TRBD1 (5 bases). There are 12 residues in the CDR3. Looked up from germline, CDR1 is MNHEY and CDR2 is SVGEGT. V was cut by 0 bases and J by 9 bases, with 8 bases left in between. CDR3 DNA: TGTGCCAGCAGTTACTCACAGGCCAAAGCTTTCTTT. It is translated as CASSYSQAKAFF.

This clone was detected only once. The gene calls are TRBV4-3 and TRBJ1-1, with a weak D call TRBD1 (6 bases). The V gene's germline CDR1 is LGHNA and CDR2 YSLEER. Trimming took off 0 bases at V and 2 bases at J, with 13 bases between the two ends. The CDR3 runs 16 residues. CDR3 sequence (DNA): TGCGCCAGCAGCCAAGACAGGGGAGGGGGTAACACTGAAGCTTTCTTT. Encoded protein: CASSQDRGGGNTEAFF.

V and J are TRBV21-1 and TRBJ2-7; the table's D call, TRBD2, has no DNA check behind it. TRBV21-1 is a pseudogene segment. The CDR3 covers 14 residues. The CDR3 sequence: CASSKSHSPYEQYF. The DNA of the CDR3 is TGTGCCAGCAGCAAAAGCCATTCCCCCTACGAGCAGTACTTC.

The CDR3 DNA sequence: TGTGCCAGCAGTGAGGGGAGAGTTGGCAATCAGCCCCAGCATTTT. It codes for CASSEGRVGNQPQHF. This chain links TRBV6-1 with TRBJ1-5; no definite D call. V shed 3 bases and J shed 2 bases, with 11 bases lying between them. The CDR3 is made up of 15 amino acids. In germline, CDR1 is MNHNS, CDR2 SASEGT.

This clone was recorded only once. The J gene is TRBJ1-2, the V gene TRBV9; the match to TRBD1 covers 7 bases. CDR3 length: 14 residues. Trimming removed 6 bases from V and 4 bases from J; junction bases left unmatched: 9. In germline, CDR1 is SGDLS, CDR2 YYNGEE. CDR3 DNA sequence: TGTGCCAGCACGGAGGAGGGACAGACCTATGGCTACACCTTC. Encoded protein: CASTEEGQTYGYTF.

The V call is TRBV18, the J call TRBJ2-1; TRBD2 matches 8 bases. The V and J ends lost 4 bases and 3 bases, in that order; junction bases with no gene match: 5. The CDR3 runs to 15 residues. Germline CDR1 and CDR2: KGHSH and LQKENI. The DNA for the CDR3 is TGTGCCAGCTCACTCGGGAGCGGGAGCTACAATGAGCAGTTCTTC. As protein: CASSLGSGSYNEQFF.

CDR3 nucleotides: TGTGCCAGCCCCTCTAGGGGTCTGCATGAGCAGTTCTTC. It encodes CASPSRGLHEQFF. V is TRBV3-1 (or the pseudogene TRBV3-2) and J is TRBJ2-1, with D possibly matching TRBD1 (5 bases). The CDR3 extends over 13 amino acids. Germline values: CDR1 LGHDT, CDR2 YNNKEL (reference sequence). V was trimmed by 8 bases and J by 8 bases, leaving 16 bases between them.

V is TRBV6-6 and J is TRBJ1-1; 9 bases map to TRBD1. This CDR3 has 14 amino acids. V shed 4 bases, J shed 7 bases, and the junction held 7 bases outside the gene matches. From germline, CDR1 is MNHNY and CDR2 SVGAGI (reference sequence). The CDR3 sequence is CASSSPGQGIEAFF. CDR3 nucleotides: TGTGCCAGCAGTTCCCCCGGACAGGGGATTGAAGCTTTCTTT.

The J gene is TRBJ2-3, the V gene TRBV5-4; 13 positions agree with TRBD2. This CDR3 contains 17 residues. V lost 4 bases and J lost 0; bases outside the gene matches: 5. CDR1 and CDR2 (germline): SGHNT, YYREEE (reference sequence). The CDR3 protein is CASSRGTSGVSTDTQYF. The CDR3 DNA sequence: TGTGCCAGCAGCCGGGGGACTAGCGGGGTTAGCACAGATACGCAGTATTTT.

The chain recombines TRBV27 with TRBJ1-5; a possible D gene is TRBD1 (6 bases). V was shortened by 5 bases and J by 2 bases, with 16 bases between the two germline ends. Germline V gene sequence: CDR1 MNHEY, CDR2 SMNVEV (reference sequence). The CDR3 runs 16 residues. CDR3 sequence: CASSINGQWGNQPQHF. DNA of the CDR3: TGTGCCAGCAGTATCAACGGACAGTGGGGCAATCAGCCCCAGCATTTT.

The rearrangement links TRBV19 to TRBJ1-2, with no clear D. In germline, CDR1 is LNHDA, CDR2 SQIVND (reference sequence). Trimming left V 3 bases short and J 3 bases short, with 11 bases between. CDR3 length equals 14 residues. CDR3 region: CASSIPTEYYGYTF. The CDR3 region has the DNA TGTGCCAGTAGTATTCCGACGGAGTACTATGGCTACACCTTC.

The chain couples TRBV9 to TRBJ1-1; D remains ambiguous. The V end lost 3 bases, the J end lost 1 base, and 7 bases lay between the germline ends. The CDR3 is 13 residues long. Per germline, CDR1 SGDLS and CDR2 YYNGEE. DNA for the CDR3: TGTGCCAGCAGCGCAGACACGAACACTGAAGCTTTCTTT. It specifies CASSADTNTEAFF.

The chain couples TRBV29-1 to TRBJ2-7; 8 bases align to TRBD1. This CDR3 contains 13 residues. The germline CDR1 and CDR2 sequences are SQVTM and ANQGSEA. The trim removed 7 bases at V and 5 bases at J, leaving 10 bases unmatched. The CDR3 sequence: CSARGQGANEQYF. The CDR3 coding sequence is TGCAGCGCCCGAGGGCAGGGGGCAAACGAGCAGTACTTC.

The genes are TRBV29-1 and TRBJ1-5, with a possible D match to TRBD1 (6 bases). In germline, CDR1 is SQVTM, CDR2 ANQGSEA. Trimming removed 4 bases from V and 2 bases from J, with 12 bases in between. The length of the CDR3 is 14 residues. Here the CDR3 reads CSVVAPGGNQPQHF. CDR3 nucleotides: TGCAGCGTTGTCGCCCCAGGGGGCAATCAGCCCCAGCATTTT.

The count of this clone is one. The V call is TRBV11-2, the J call TRBJ1-4, with D tentatively TRBD1 (6 bases). The CDR3 runs 15 residues. Trimming pared 8 bases from V and 8 bases from J, leaving 21 bases between. Germline V gives CDR1 SGHAT, CDR2 FQNNGV. The CDR3: CASAMTGGRREKLFF. As DNA, the CDR3 is TGTGCCAGCGCCATGACCGGGGGGCGTAGGGAAAAACTGTTTTTT.

This clone appeared a few times. V gene TRBV2 combines with J gene TRBJ2-7; the D gene is possibly TRBD1 (6 bases). Germline CDR1 and CDR2: SNHLY and FYNNEI. V lost 5 bases and J lost 4, with 24 bases in between. CDR3 length equals 17 residues. The DNA for the CDR3 is TGTGCCAGCAGTAAGCTTTCCGACAGGCGCGGTAGGTACGAGCAGTACTTC. It is translated as CASSKLSDRRGRYEQYF. Complete variable domain (other parts from reference TRBV2 and TRBJ2-7): EPEVTQTPSHQVTQMGQEVILRCVPISNHLYFYWYRQILGQKVEFLVSFYNNEISEKSEIFDDQFSVERPDGSNFTLKIRSTKLEDSAMYFCASSKLSDRRGRYEQYFGPGTRLTVT.

J is TRBJ2-2 and V is TRBV7-2, with 10 bases identical to TRBD1. The CDR3 is 16 amino acids. J was trimmed by 3 bases and V by 5 bases; bases with no gene match: 6. Per the germline V gene, CDR1 is SGHTA and CDR2 is FQGNSA. The CDR3: CASSLGQGVDTGELFF. CDR3 DNA: TGTGCCAGCAGCCTCGGACAGGGGGTTGACACCGGGGAGCTGTTTTTT.

The DNA for the CDR3 is TGTGCCAGCAGCTTAGCTTCCCTTTGGAGTGGAAACACCATATATTTT. This codes for CASSLASLWSGNTIYF. The V call is TRBV7-8, the J call TRBJ1-3, with D uncertain. Trimming removed 0 bases at V and 3 bases at J, with 12 bases between. This CDR3 contains 16 residues. Germline V gene data show CDR1 as SGHVS and CDR2 as FQNEAQ.